Listed below are T cell receptor beta chains from one sample, sequenced in a study of T cells after yellow fever vaccination. Using its own MiXCR run on the 5' RACE reads, TCRdb lists one record per CDR3 protein. The sample has about 73,000 distinct CDR3 sequences; approximately 7.5% are singletons. The source was CD8+ T cells sorted from PBMCs, collected on the day of the yellow fever booster vaccination. The receptors were sampled from a man aged 30-40 years who received the YFV17D yellow fever vaccine. CDR3s include the opening cysteine and the closing phenylalanine or tryptophan. Each record gives: clone size, J gene, D gene, V gene, CDR3 length, CDR3 protein, CDR3 DNA. A D gene is named only where the DNA matches it firmly. Clone size is given for some rows only: seen once, a few or many times, or a class if the clone is expanded.

clone size: .; J gene: TRBJ2-7; D gene: TRBD2; V gene: TRBV7-9; CDR3 length: 14; CDR3 protein: CASSGGTNWQEQYF; CDR3 DNA: TGTGCCAGCAGCGGCGGGACTAACTGGCAAGAGCAGTACTTC
clone size: many; J gene: TRBJ2-7; D gene: .; V gene: TRBV7-2; CDR3 length: 12; CDR3 protein: CASNQGGYEQYF; CDR3 DNA: TGTGCCAGCAACCAGGGCGGATACGAGCAGTACTTC
clone size: few; J gene: TRBJ2-3; D gene: TRBD2; V gene: TRBV7-6; CDR3 length: 16; CDR3 protein: CASSPQWGGPTDTQYF; CDR3 DNA: TGTGCCAGCAGCCCACAGTGGGGAGGGCCCACTGATACGCAGTATTTT
clone size: few; J gene: TRBJ2-5; D gene: .; V gene: TRBV7-2; CDR3 length: 15; CDR3 protein: CASSLSLLGHETQYF; CDR3 DNA: TGTGCCAGCAGCTTAAGCTTGCTAGGGCACGAGACCCAGTACTTC
clone size: many; J gene: TRBJ2-1; D gene: .; V gene: TRBV4-3; CDR3 length: 16; CDR3 protein: CASSRGANSGFNEQFF; CDR3 DNA: TGCGCCAGCAGCCGAGGGGCTAACTCGGGTTTTAATGAGCAGTTCTTC
clone size: .; J gene: TRBJ2-7; D gene: TRBD1; V gene: TRBV30; CDR3 length: 14; CDR3 protein: CAWSVGTGAYEQYF; CDR3 DNA: TGTGCCTGGAGTGTAGGGACAGGGGCCTACGAGCAGTACTTC
clone size: few; J gene: TRBJ2-1; D gene: .; V gene: TRBV5-1; CDR3 length: 15; CDR3 protein: CASSLVGGSYNEQFF; CDR3 DNA: TGCGCCAGCAGCTTGGTCGGGGGTTCCTACAATGAGCAGTTCTTC
clone size: few; J gene: TRBJ1-2; D gene: .; V gene: TRBV28; CDR3 length: 12; CDR3 protein: CASTQGYYGYTF; CDR3 DNA: TGTGCCAGCACTCAGGGTTACTATGGCTACACCTTC
clone size: many; J gene: TRBJ2-3; D gene: TRBD2; V gene: TRBV7-9; CDR3 length: 14; CDR3 protein: CASSLAGGIDTQYF; CDR3 DNA: TGTGCCAGCAGCTTGGCGGGAGGAATAGATACGCAGTATTTT
clone size: many; J gene: TRBJ2-7; D gene: .; V gene: TRBV4-3; CDR3 length: 14; CDR3 protein: CASSQDHGYYEQYF; CDR3 DNA: TGCGCCAGCAGCCAAGATCACGGATACTACGAGCAGTACTTC
clone size: .; J gene: TRBJ2-1; D gene: .; V gene: TRBV4-2; CDR3 length: 17; CDR3 protein: CASSQVGGDSLYNEQFF; CDR3 DNA: TGTGCCAGCAGCCAAGTAGGAGGTGACAGCCTCTACAATGAGCAGTTCTTC
clone size: few; J gene: TRBJ2-2; D gene: .; V gene: TRBV2; CDR3 length: 18; CDR3 protein: CASSELELGTSNTGELFF; CDR3 DNA: TGTGCCAGCAGTGAATTAGAGTTAGGGACCTCGAACACCGGGGAGCTGTTTTTT
clone size: few; J gene: TRBJ2-1; D gene: .; V gene: TRBV30; CDR3 length: 13; CDR3 protein: CAWSVLGTREQFF; CDR3 DNA: TGTGCCTGGAGTGTACTCGGGACCCGCGAGCAGTTCTTC
clone size: .; J gene: TRBJ2-7; D gene: .; V gene: TRBV5-6; CDR3 length: 12; CDR3 protein: CASSPVGQGEYF; CDR3 DNA: TGTGCCAGCAGCCCCGTCGGGCAGGGAGAGTACTTC
clone size: many; J gene: TRBJ2-3; D gene: .; V gene: TRBV7-9; CDR3 length: 11; CDR3 protein: CASSLDDTQYF; CDR3 DNA: TGTGCCAGCAGCTTAGACGATACGCAGTATTTT
clone size: .; J gene: TRBJ2-3; D gene: TRBD2; V gene: TRBV7-3; CDR3 length: 18; CDR3 protein: CASSPTFGAGGSTDTQYF; CDR3 DNA: TGTGCCAGCAGCCCGACCTTTGGAGCGGGAGGTAGCACAGATACGCAGTATTTT
clone size: .; J gene: TRBJ2-7; D gene: .; V gene: TRBV15; CDR3 length: 14; CDR3 protein: CATSRDTNIYEQYF; CDR3 DNA: TGTGCCACCAGCAGAGATACGAACATTTACGAGCAGTACTTC
clone size: .; J gene: TRBJ2-1; D gene: .; V gene: TRBV20-1; CDR3 length: 14; CDR3 protein: CSASWGDSYNEQFF; CDR3 DNA: TGCAGTGCTAGTTGGGGGGACTCCTACAATGAGCAGTTCTTC
clone size: few; J gene: TRBJ2-7; D gene: TRBD2; V gene: TRBV27; CDR3 length: 14; CDR3 protein: CASSLRGGVLEQYF; CDR3 DNA: TGTGCCAGCAGTCTGCGCGGGGGAGTGCTTGAGCAGTACTTC
clone size: .; J gene: TRBJ2-7; D gene: .; V gene: TRBV27; CDR3 length: 10; CDR3 protein: CTSSFRDRSF; CDR3 DNA: TGCACCAGCAGTTTCAGGGACCGAAGCTTC
clone size: .; J gene: TRBJ2-1; D gene: .; V gene: TRBV5-5; CDR3 length: 13; CDR3 protein: CASSFSGSNEQFF; CDR3 DNA: TGTGCCAGCAGCTTTTCGGGTAGTAATGAGCAGTTCTTC
clone size: many; J gene: TRBJ2-7; D gene: .; V gene: TRBV14; CDR3 length: 15; CDR3 protein: CASSELSTGNYEQYF; CDR3 DNA: TGTGCCAGCAGCGAACTTTCTACGGGAAACTACGAGCAGTACTTC
clone size: few; J gene: TRBJ2-7; D gene: TRBD2; V gene: TRBV27; CDR3 length: 15; CDR3 protein: CASSPSASGSYEQYF; CDR3 DNA: TGTGCCAGCAGTCCTTCGGCTAGCGGCTCCTACGAGCAGTACTTC
clone size: .; J gene: TRBJ2-2; D gene: TRBD2; V gene: TRBV7-6; CDR3 length: 17; CDR3 protein: CASVSSTSGINTGELFF; CDR3 DNA: TGTGCCAGCGTATCTTCGACTAGCGGGATAAACACCGGGGAGCTGTTTTTT
clone size: few; J gene: TRBJ2-2; D gene: .; V gene: TRBV27; CDR3 length: 15; CDR3 protein: CASSLSVLGTGELFF; CDR3 DNA: TGTGCCAGCAGTTTATCTGTTTTGGGCACCGGGGAGCTGTTTTTT
clone size: .; J gene: TRBJ2-1; D gene: .; V gene: TRBV20-1; CDR3 length: 10; CDR3 protein: CSATAEEQFF; CDR3 DNA: TGCAGTGCCACTGCGGAAGAGCAGTTCTTC
clone size: few; J gene: TRBJ2-2; D gene: TRBD1; V gene: TRBV6-5; CDR3 length: 17; CDR3 protein: CASSWSHRGPDTGELFF; CDR3 DNA: TGTGCCAGCAGTTGGTCCCACAGGGGGCCGGACACCGGGGAGCTGTTTTTT
clone size: .; J gene: TRBJ2-7; D gene: TRBD1; V gene: TRBV5-4; CDR3 length: 16; CDR3 protein: CASTNDGDSSPYEQYF; CDR3 DNA: TGTGCCAGCACAAACGACGGGGACAGTTCACCCTACGAGCAGTACTTC
clone size: .; J gene: TRBJ1-5; D gene: .; V gene: TRBV5-5; CDR3 length: 13; CDR3 protein: CASSVFDNQPQHF; CDR3 DNA: TGTGCCAGCAGCGTTTTTGATAATCAGCCCCAGCATTTT
clone size: few; J gene: TRBJ2-5; D gene: .; V gene: TRBV12-3/TRBV12-4; CDR3 length: 14; CDR3 protein: CASRHGTHGETQYF; CDR3 DNA: TGTGCCAGCAGGCACGGGACCCACGGAGAGACCCAGTACTTC
clone size: medium-sized; J gene: TRBJ2-3; D gene: .; V gene: TRBV11-2; CDR3 length: 14; CDR3 protein: CASSLGAVADTQYF; CDR3 DNA: TGTGCCAGCAGCTTAGGGGCAGTTGCAGATACGCAGTATTTT
clone size: few; J gene: TRBJ2-7; D gene: .; V gene: TRBV20-1; CDR3 length: 15; CDR3 protein: CSARGHLGPSYEQYF; CDR3 DNA: TGCAGTGCTAGAGGTCATTTGGGGCCTAGCTACGAGCAGTACTTC
clone size: .; J gene: TRBJ2-1; D gene: .; V gene: TRBV11-2; CDR3 length: 15; CDR3 protein: CASSLVELGLNEQFF; CDR3 DNA: TGTGCCAGCAGCCTGGTCGAATTGGGGTTAAATGAGCAGTTCTTC
clone size: .; J gene: TRBJ1-1; D gene: .; V gene: TRBV27; CDR3 length: 14; CDR3 protein: CASSRSGMNTEAFF; CDR3 DNA: TGTGCCAGCAGTCGATCGGGGATGAACACTGAAGCTTTCTTT
clone size: few; J gene: TRBJ2-1; D gene: TRBD2; V gene: TRBV7-9; CDR3 length: 17; CDR3 protein: CASSLSIAGLTYNEQFF; CDR3 DNA: TGTGCCAGCAGCTTAAGTATAGCGGGCTTGACCTACAATGAGCAGTTCTTC
clone size: .; J gene: TRBJ1-1; D gene: .; V gene: TRBV7-9; CDR3 length: 14; CDR3 protein: CASSPFMMNTEAFF; CDR3 DNA: TGTGCCAGCAGCCCCTTTATGATGAACACTGAAGCTTTCTTT
clone size: many; J gene: TRBJ2-6; D gene: TRBD1; V gene: TRBV29-1; CDR3 length: 14; CDR3 protein: CSAQDRPGANVLTF; CDR3 DNA: TGCAGCGCTCAGGACAGGCCTGGGGCCAACGTCCTGACTTTC
clone size: .; J gene: TRBJ2-7; D gene: TRBD2; V gene: TRBV28; CDR3 length: 16; CDR3 protein: CASSPWTSGVYYEQYF; CDR3 DNA: TGTGCCAGCAGCCCCTGGACTAGCGGGGTTTATTACGAGCAGTACTTC
clone size: few; J gene: TRBJ2-2; D gene: .; V gene: TRBV19; CDR3 length: 14; CDR3 protein: CASSNLEGTGELFF; CDR3 DNA: TGTGCCAGTAGCAACCTAGAGGGCACCGGGGAGCTGTTTTTT
clone size: .; J gene: TRBJ1-5; D gene: TRBD1; V gene: TRBV19; CDR3 length: 14; CDR3 protein: CASSRTGSDQPQHF; CDR3 DNA: TGTGCCAGTAGTAGGACAGGGAGCGATCAGCCCCAGCATTTT
clone size: few; J gene: TRBJ1-5; D gene: TRBD1; V gene: TRBV12-3/TRBV12-4; CDR3 length: 14; CDR3 protein: CASRATGGLQPQHF; CDR3 DNA: TGTGCCAGCAGAGCGACAGGGGGCCTCCAGCCCCAGCATTTT
clone size: many; J gene: TRBJ2-7; D gene: .; V gene: TRBV29-1; CDR3 length: 11; CDR3 protein: CSASDGYEQYF; CDR3 DNA: TGCAGCGCCTCGGACGGCTACGAGCAGTACTTC
clone size: few; J gene: TRBJ2-5; D gene: TRBD2; V gene: TRBV2; CDR3 length: 13; CDR3 protein: CASSLSGTETQYF; CDR3 DNA: TGTGCCAGCAGCCTAAGCGGGACGGAGACCCAGTACTTC
clone size: .; J gene: TRBJ2-1; D gene: TRBD2; V gene: TRBV4-3; CDR3 length: 15; CDR3 protein: CASSQVLAGVNEQFF; CDR3 DNA: TGCGCCAGCAGCCAAGTTTTGGCGGGAGTCAATGAGCAGTTCTTC
clone size: .; J gene: TRBJ1-2; D gene: .; V gene: TRBV4-2; CDR3 length: 14; CDR3 protein: CASSLDQGRSGYTF; CDR3 DNA: TGTGCCAGCAGCCTAGACCAGGGACGGAGTGGCTACACCTTC
clone size: few; J gene: TRBJ2-3; D gene: .; V gene: TRBV7-2; CDR3 length: 13; CDR3 protein: CASSLVSADTQYF; CDR3 DNA: TGTGCCAGCAGCTTAGTTTCCGCCGATACGCAGTATTTT
clone size: .; J gene: TRBJ2-7; D gene: TRBD1; V gene: TRBV10-3; CDR3 length: 12; CDR3 protein: CAAGDSSYEQYF; CDR3 DNA: TGTGCCGCTGGGGACAGCTCCTACGAGCAGTACTTC